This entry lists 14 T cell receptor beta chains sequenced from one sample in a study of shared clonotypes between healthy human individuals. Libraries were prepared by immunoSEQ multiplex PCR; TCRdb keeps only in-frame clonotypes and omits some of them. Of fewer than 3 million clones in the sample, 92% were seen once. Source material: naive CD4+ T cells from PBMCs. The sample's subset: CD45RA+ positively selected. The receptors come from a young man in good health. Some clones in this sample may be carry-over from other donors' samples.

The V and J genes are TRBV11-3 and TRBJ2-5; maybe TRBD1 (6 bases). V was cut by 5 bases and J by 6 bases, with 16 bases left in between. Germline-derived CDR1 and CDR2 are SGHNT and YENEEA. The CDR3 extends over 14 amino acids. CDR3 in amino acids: CASSEDSSEKTQYF. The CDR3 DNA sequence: TGTGCCAGCAGCGAGGACAGCTCTGAGAAGACCCAGTACTTC.

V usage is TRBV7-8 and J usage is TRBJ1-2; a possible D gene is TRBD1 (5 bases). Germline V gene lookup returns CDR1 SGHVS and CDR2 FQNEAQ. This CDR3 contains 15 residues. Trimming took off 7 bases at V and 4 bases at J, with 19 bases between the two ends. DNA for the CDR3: TGTGCCAGCATCCTATTACCGGGGCTACCCTATGGCTACACCTTC. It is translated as CASILLPGLPYGYTF.

As DNA, the CDR3 is TGTGCCAGCAGCCCTCTTCTTATGAACACTGAAGCTTTCTTT. Its translation: CASSPLLMNTEAFF. The chain carries TRBV11-1 and TRBJ1-1; D remains ambiguous. The CDR3 is 14 residues long. Germline CDR1 is SGHAT and CDR2 is FQDESV (reference sequence). The V end was cut by 5 bases, the J end by 0 bases, with 10 bases between.

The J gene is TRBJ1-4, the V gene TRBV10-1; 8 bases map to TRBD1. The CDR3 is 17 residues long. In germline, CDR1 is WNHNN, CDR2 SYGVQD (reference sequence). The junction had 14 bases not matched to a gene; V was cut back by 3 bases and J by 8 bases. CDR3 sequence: CASSERTGPRNGEKLFF. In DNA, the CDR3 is TGCGCCAGCAGTGAAAGGACAGGGCCCCGGAATGGGGAAAAACTGTTTTTT.

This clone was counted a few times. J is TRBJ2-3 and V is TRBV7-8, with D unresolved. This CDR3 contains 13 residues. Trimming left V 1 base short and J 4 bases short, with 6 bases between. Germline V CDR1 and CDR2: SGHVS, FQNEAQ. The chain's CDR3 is CASSLDIADTQYF. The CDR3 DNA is TGTGCCAGCAGCTTAGATATTGCAGATACGCAGTATTTT.

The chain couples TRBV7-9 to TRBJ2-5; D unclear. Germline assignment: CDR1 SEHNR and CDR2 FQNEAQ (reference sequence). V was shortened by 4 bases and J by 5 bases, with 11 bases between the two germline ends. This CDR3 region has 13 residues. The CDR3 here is CASSSPPGETQYF. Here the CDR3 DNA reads TGTGCCAGCAGCTCCCCCCCGGGCGAGACCCAGTACTTC.

The CDR3 DNA reads as TGTGCCAGCAGCGTATTTAGCGGGGTCCGGGATGAGCAGTTCTTC. Protein: CASSVFSGVRDEQFF. The chain couples TRBV9 to TRBJ2-1; 8 nucleotides align to TRBD2. The CDR3 extends over 15 amino acids. Germline V gene sequence: CDR1 SGDLS, CDR2 YYNGEE. The trim removed 1 base at V and 8 bases at J, leaving 8 bases unmatched.

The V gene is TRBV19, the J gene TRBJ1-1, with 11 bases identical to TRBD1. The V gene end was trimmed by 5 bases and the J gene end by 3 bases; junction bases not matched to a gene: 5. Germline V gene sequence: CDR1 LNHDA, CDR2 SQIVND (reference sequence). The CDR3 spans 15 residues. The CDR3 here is CASSGGQGADTEAFF. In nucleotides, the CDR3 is TGTGCCAGTAGTGGCGGACAGGGGGCGGACACTGAAGCTTTCTTT.

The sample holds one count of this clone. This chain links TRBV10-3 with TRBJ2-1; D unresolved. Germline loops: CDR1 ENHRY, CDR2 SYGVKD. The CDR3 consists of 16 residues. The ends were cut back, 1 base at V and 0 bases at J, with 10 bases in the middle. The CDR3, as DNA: TGTGCCATCAGTGAGTTTGGGCCCAGCTCCTACAATGAGCAGTTCTTC. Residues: CAISEFGPSSYNEQFF.

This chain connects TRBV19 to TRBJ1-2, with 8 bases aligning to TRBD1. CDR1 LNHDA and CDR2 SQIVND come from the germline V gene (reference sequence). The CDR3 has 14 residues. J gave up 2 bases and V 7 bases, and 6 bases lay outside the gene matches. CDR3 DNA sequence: TGTGCCAGTAAGAGGGGACAGGTGAACTATGGCTACACCTTC. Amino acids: CASKRGQVNYGYTF.

The CDR3 bases are TGTGCCAGCAGTTTCTCCGACCGTCAATCCTATGGCTACACCTTC. Its translation is CASSFSDRQSYGYTF. The gene calls are TRBV28 and TRBJ1-2; D gene uncertain. The CDR3 loop spans 15 amino acids. CDR1 is MDHEN and CDR2 is SYDVKM in the germline V gene. Between the trimmed V and J ends, which lost 3 bases and 4 bases, there was a span of 15 bases.

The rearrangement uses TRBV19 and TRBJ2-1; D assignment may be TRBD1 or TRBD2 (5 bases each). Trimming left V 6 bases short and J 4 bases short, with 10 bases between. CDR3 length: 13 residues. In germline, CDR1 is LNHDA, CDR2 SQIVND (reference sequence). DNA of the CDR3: TGTGCCAGTAGGGGGGTGCCTTACAATGAGCAGTTCTTC. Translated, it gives CASRGVPYNEQFF.

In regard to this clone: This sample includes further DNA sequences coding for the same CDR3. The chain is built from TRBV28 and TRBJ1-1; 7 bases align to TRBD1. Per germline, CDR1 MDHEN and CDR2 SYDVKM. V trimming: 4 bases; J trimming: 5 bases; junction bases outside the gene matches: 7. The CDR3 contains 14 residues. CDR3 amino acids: CASSYSGGYTEAFF. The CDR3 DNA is TGTGCCAGCAGTTACTCAGGGGGGTATACTGAAGCTTTCTTT.

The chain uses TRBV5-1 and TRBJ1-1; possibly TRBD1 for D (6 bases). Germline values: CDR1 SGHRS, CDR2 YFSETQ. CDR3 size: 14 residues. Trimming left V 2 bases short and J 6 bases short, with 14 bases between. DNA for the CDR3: TGCGCCAGCAGCTTAGTGACGGAGGGGGCTGAAGCTTTCTTT. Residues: CASSLVTEGAEAFF.